A selection of T cell receptor beta chains follows, all from one sample in a study of regulatory T cells in long-lasting Graves disease. TCRdb redid the calling of the multiplex PCR reads with MiXCR, one entry per CDR3 protein. This table holds around 300,000 distinct CDR3 sequences, 20% to 25% found once. Sequenced material: peripheral blood mononuclear cells (PBMCs), taken when the disease was refractory, from a patient treated with antithyroid drugs. The receptors come from a female donor with Graves disease. Each CDR3 is given with its conserved first and last residue. The D gene is left open where the match is weak. A row's size may be missing; if present it is once, few, many or a size class.

>TRBJ2-7|.|TRBV28|many
CASSYGTALYEQYF
TGTGCCAGCAGTTACGGGACGGCGTTGTACGAGCAGTACTTC
>TRBJ2-2|TRBD2|TRBV6-1|few
CASTKLAGWANTGELFF
TGTGCCAGCACCAAACTAGCGGGTTGGGCGAACACCGGGGAGCTGTTTTTT
>TRBJ2-5|.|TRBV28|few
CAIQGDFDETQYF
TGTGCCATCCAAGGGGATTTTGACGAGACCCAGTACTTC
>TRBJ1-5|TRBD1|TRBV20-1|many
CSARGTGYQPQHF
TGCAGTGCTAGAGGGACAGGGTATCAGCCCCAGCATTTT
>TRBJ2-7|.|TRBV10-3|.
CAISGEEGVEQYF
TGTGCCATCAGTGGCGAAGAGGGGGTCGAGCAGTACTTC
>TRBJ2-7|.|TRBV18|.
CASLQGESYEQYF
TGTGCCAGCCTCCAAGGAGAGTCCTACGAGCAGTACTTC
>TRBJ2-7|.|TRBV27|many
CASSPARELYEQYF
TGTGCCAGCAGTCCGGCCAGGGAGCTCTACGAGCAGTACTTC
>TRBJ1-2|TRBD1|TRBV20-1|.
CSASPGQANYGYTF
TGCAGTGCTAGTCCGGGACAGGCTAACTATGGCTACACCTTC
>TRBJ1-4|.|TRBV20-1|.
CSATQGGDEKLFF
TGCAGTGCTACCCAAGGCGGGGATGAAAAACTGTTTTTT
>TRBJ2-7|TRBD1|TRBV24-1|.
CATSDSAGRGQGEQYF
TGTGCCACCAGTGATTCCGCCGGCAGGGGGCAAGGCGAGCAGTACTTC
>TRBJ2-1|.|TRBV6-2/TRBV6-3|few
CASSNPLVNEQFF
TGTGCCAGCAGTAATCCATTGGTCAATGAGCAGTTCTTC
>TRBJ2-1|.|TRBV7-2|.
CASSLGVTSSYNEQFF
TGTGCCAGCAGCTTAGGTGTCACCAGCTCCTACAATGAGCAGTTCTTC
>TRBJ1-5|.|TRBV5-1|many
CASSLDGNQPQHF
TGTGCCAGCAGTTTGGACGGCAATCAGCCCCAGCATTTT
>TRBJ1-2|.|TRBV3-1|few
CASSQDSIETGYGYTF
TGTGCCAGCAGCCAAGATTCAATCGAGACAGGTTACGGCTACACCTTC
>TRBJ1-6|TRBD1|TRBV28|few
CASSLGTGGFNSPLHF
TGTGCCAGCAGTTTAGGGACAGGGGGTTTTAATTCACCCCTCCACTTT
>TRBJ2-5|TRBD2|TRBV20-1|few
CSARFGLALSQETQYF
TGCAGTGCTAGATTTGGACTAGCACTATCCCAAGAGACCCAGTACTTC
>TRBJ1-2|.|TRBV20-1|.
CSARSPGDYGYTF
TGCAGTGCTAGGTCCCCAGGGGACTATGGCTACACCTTC
>TRBJ2-7|.|TRBV7-2|.
CASSLSRDHYGQYF
TGTGCCAGCAGCTTAAGTCGGGACCACTACGGGCAGTACTTC
>TRBJ1-5|.|TRBV6-5|few
CASSYGAGKVDQPQHF
TGTGCCAGCAGTTATGGCGCAGGGAAAGTAGATCAGCCCCAGCATTTT
>TRBJ1-5|.|TRBV2|many
CASSETTAGGTQHF
TGTGCCAGCAGTGAAACGACGGCTGGAGGAACCCAGCATTTT
>TRBJ2-6|.|TRBV6-1|few
CASSPFGVAGANVLTF
TGTGCCAGCAGCCCCTTCGGGGTTGCTGGGGCCAACGTCCTGACTTTC
>TRBJ2-5|.|TRBV5-1|.
CASRSGETQYF
TGCGCCAGCAGATCAGGCGAGACCCAGTACTTC
>TRBJ2-7|TRBD1|TRBV12-3/TRBV12-4|many
CASRATGQDYEQYF
TGTGCCAGCAGAGCCACGGGACAGGACTACGAGCAGTACTTC
>TRBJ1-6|.|TRBV10-3|few
CASQGERNSPLHF
TGTGCCTCGCAAGGGGAACGCAATTCACCCCTCCACTTT
>TRBJ2-7|TRBD1|TRBV6-1|many
CASRQGQTTYEQYF
TGTGCCAGCAGACAGGGACAGACCACCTACGAGCAGTACTTC
>TRBJ2-1|.|TRBV27|.
CASSLSPGEHYNEQFF
TGTGCCAGCAGTTTATCCCCGGGAGAGCACTACAATGAGCAGTTCTTC
>TRBJ2-1|.|TRBV14|.
CASSPIGAYNEQFF
TGTGCCAGCAGCCCCATTGGAGCCTACAATGAGCAGTTCTTC
>TRBJ2-5|.|TRBV28|.
CASRASGRKETQYF
TGTGCCAGCAGGGCTTCGGGACGCAAAGAGACCCAGTACTTC
>TRBJ2-2|.|TRBV10-3|.
CAISETRFSGELFF
TGTGCCATCAGTGAGACTCGGTTTTCCGGGGAGCTGTTTTTT
>TRBJ1-2|.|TRBV19|few
CASSISMDGIYYGYTF
TGTGCCAGTAGTATATCGATGGACGGAATTTACTATGGCTACACCTTC
>TRBJ2-1|TRBD2|TRBV5-1|.
CASSLAGTSGRYEQFF
TGCGCCAGCAGCTTGGCCGGGACTAGCGGGAGGTATGAGCAGTTCTTC